This passage covers 14 T cell receptor beta chains from one sample sequenced in a study of radiotherapy plus CTLA-4 blockade in lung cancer. The assay was immunoSEQ multiplex PCR, and TCRdb's table has in-frame clones only and misses some. The repertoire includes tens of thousands of clones, 60% to 85% of them detected once, and 4% sits in the top ten. Source: peripheral blood, taken from a patient treated with radiotherapy plus ipilimumab. Receptor source: a human donor with non-small cell lung cancer who had a partial response to radiotherapy plus ipilimumab. Some clones in this sample may be carry-over from other donors' samples.

For the CDR3, the DNA is TGTGCCAGCAGCTTGGTGCCCCTAGCGGGGGGGCCGACGGCCCAGTACTTC. Its protein product is CASSLVPLAGGPTAQYF. This chain connects TRBV7-2 to TRBJ2-5; 12 nucleotides align to TRBD2. Germline-derived CDR1 and CDR2 are SGHTA and FQGNSA. This CDR3 has 17 residues. V lost 3 bases to trimming and J lost 9 bases; unmatched junction nucleotides: 14.

This clone is a singleton in its sample. The V call is TRBV2, the J call TRBJ1-5; possibly TRBD1 for D (5 bases). With 6 bases removed from V and 0 bases from J, the gap between germline ends came to 15 bases. The CDR3 length is 16 residues. In germline, CDR1 is SNHLY, CDR2 FYNNEI. The CDR3 sequence: CASSGGTIYSNQPQHF. CDR3 nucleotides: TGTGCCAGCAGCGGGGGGACGATCTATAGCAATCAGCCCCAGCATTTT.

The chain links TRBV11-2 to TRBJ1-2; no clear D gene. This CDR3 contains 16 residues. The V gene's germline CDR1 is SGHAT and CDR2 FQNNGV. V was trimmed by 2 bases and J by 4 bases, leaving 17 bases between them. The CDR3 bases are TGTGCCAGCAGCTTACTAACCGGCCGCGGCCCCTATGGCTACACCTTC. The encoded protein is CASSLLTGRGPYGYTF. Full variable domain (outside the CDR3, taken from reference TRBV11-2 and TRBJ1-2): EAGVAQSPRYKIIEKRQSVAFWCNPISGHATLYWYQQILGQGPKLLIQFQNNGVVDDSQLPKDRFSAERLKGVDSTLKIQPAKLEDSAVYLCASSLLTGRGPYGYTFGSGTRLTVV.

The V gene is TRBV2, the J gene TRBJ1-2; TRBD1 matches at 7 bases. With 3 bases clipped from V and 5 bases from J, the junction kept 30 bases outside the gene matches. This CDR3 comprises 22 residues. Germline values: CDR1 SNHLY, CDR2 FYNNEI. The CDR3, as DNA: TGTGCCAGCAGTGATCATTTTCCCTCGTTACGGGACAGAAGAGAAAGAAAGTATGGCTACACCTTC. It encodes CASSDHFPSLRDRRERKYGYTF. Full variable domain (remainder filled in from reference TRBV2 and TRBJ1-2): EPEVTQTPSHQVTQMGQEVILRCVPISNHLYFYWYRQILGQKVEFLVSFYNNEISEKSEIFDDQFSVERPDGSNFTLKIRSTKLEDSAMYFCASSDHFPSLRDRRERKYGYTFGSGTRLTVV.

This rearrangement joins TRBV7-9 to TRBJ1-3; a weak D match, TRBD1 (5 bases). CDR1 is SEHNR and CDR2 is FQNEAQ in the germline V gene (reference sequence). The V and J ends lost 1 base and 2 bases respectively, with 12 bases between them. CDR3 length: 16 amino acids. The CDR3 DNA sequence: TGTGCCAGCAGCTTAGGGGAAGGGGCGACTGGAAACACCATATATTTT. This encodes CASSLGEGATGNTIYF.

This clone was observed a few times. The rearrangement links TRBV28 to TRBJ2-7, with 7 positions matching TRBD1. V lost 2 bases and J lost 9; bases outside the gene matches: 7. This CDR3 has 13 residues. Germline CDR1 is MDHEN and CDR2 is SYDVKM. The DNA of the CDR3 is TGTGCCAGCAGTTTACGGGACAGAGGCAGGCAGTACTTC. Translation gives CASSLRDRGRQYF.

The chain has TRBV23-1 and TRBJ1-6; a possible D gene is TRBD1 (5 bases). TRBV23-1 is flagged as an ORF with uncertain function. Trimming took off 11 bases at V and 0 bases at J, with 26 bases between the two ends. This CDR3 has 19 amino acids. DNA for the CDR3: TGCGCCCACAACCCTCCGAAGCGGAGGGGATGCTCCTATAATTCACCCCTCCACTTT. Translated: CAHNPPKRRGCSYNSPLHF.

The rearrangement uses TRBV10-3 and TRBJ2-7; a possible D gene is TRBD1 (6 bases). Germline lookup yields CDR1 ENHRY and CDR2 SYGVKD. The CDR3 runs to 15 residues. Trimming took off 4 bases at V and 3 bases at J, with 16 bases between the two ends. CDR3 in amino acids: CAISATPGQSYEQYF. CDR3 nucleotides: TGTGCCATCAGTGCAACACCGGGACAAAGCTACGAGCAGTACTTC.

The chain uses TRBV5-6 and TRBJ1-5; D is perhaps TRBD1 (6 bases). Germline assignment: CDR1 SGHDT and CDR2 YYEEEE. The CDR3 spans 16 residues. Between the trimmed V and J ends, which lost 1 base and 2 bases, there was a span of 13 bases. CDR3 sequence reads: CASSLRSWTGNQPQHF. CDR3 DNA: TGTGCCAGCAGCTTGCGAAGTTGGACAGGCAATCAGCCCCAGCATTTT.

This clone has just a few counts. The chain is built from TRBV5-4 and TRBJ1-3; tentative D call: TRBD1 (5 bases). V lost 1 base, J lost 0 bases, and 8 bases lay in between. This CDR3 region has 15 residues. From germline, CDR1 is SGHNT and CDR2 YYREEE (reference sequence). CDR3 nucleotides: TGTGCCAGCAGCTTGACAGGTCCCTCTGGAAACACCATATATTTT. This translates into CASSLTGPSGNTIYF.

The chain joins TRBV5-1 to TRBJ1-5; TRBD1 agrees at 7 bases. The CDR3 spans 14 residues. Germline loops: CDR1 SGHRS, CDR2 YFSETQ. J lost 4 bases, V lost 4 bases, and 5 bases had no gene match. The CDR3 loop reads CASSEGQTNQPQHF. CDR3 nucleotide sequence: TGCGCCAGCAGCGAGGGACAGACTAATCAGCCCCAGCATTTT. Supplemented by reference TRBV5-1 and TRBJ1-5, the full variable domain reads KAGVTQTPRYLIKTRGQQVTLSCSPISGHRSVSWYQQTPGQGLQFLFEYFSETQRNKGNFPGRFSGRQFSNSRSEMNVSTLELGDSALYLCASSEGQTNQPQHFGDGTRLSIL.

This chain uses TRBV7-2 with TRBJ2-1; a weak D match, TRBD2 (6 bases). The V gene's germline CDR1 is SGHTA and CDR2 FQGNSA. CDR3 size: 16 residues. Trimming took off 4 bases at V and 3 bases at J, with 16 bases between the two ends. The CDR3 loop reads CASSSIGPGVYNEQFF. The CDR3 nucleotides read TGTGCCAGCAGCTCCATAGGTCCGGGGGTCTACAATGAGCAGTTCTTC.

Comments on this clone: Other DNA sequences in the sample encode the same CDR3. The chain uses TRBV6-1 and TRBJ2-5; 7 nucleotides align to TRBD1. Germline V gene sequence: CDR1 MNHNS, CDR2 SASEGT. The length of the CDR3 is 13 residues. Trimming cost V 6 bases and J 5 bases; bases outside gene matches: 6. CDR3 sequence: CASRPPGQETQYF. The CDR3 DNA is TGTGCCAGCAGGCCCCCGGGACAGGAGACCCAGTACTTC.

The chain couples TRBV7-2 to TRBJ2-3; D gene unclear. Trimming removed 2 bases at V and 5 bases at J, with 5 bases between. The CDR3 spans 12 residues. Germline V gene data show CDR1 as SGHTA and CDR2 as FQGNSA. The CDR3 bases are TGTGCCAGCAGCTTATACGGAGATACGCAGTATTTT. This sequence encodes CASSLYGDTQYF.